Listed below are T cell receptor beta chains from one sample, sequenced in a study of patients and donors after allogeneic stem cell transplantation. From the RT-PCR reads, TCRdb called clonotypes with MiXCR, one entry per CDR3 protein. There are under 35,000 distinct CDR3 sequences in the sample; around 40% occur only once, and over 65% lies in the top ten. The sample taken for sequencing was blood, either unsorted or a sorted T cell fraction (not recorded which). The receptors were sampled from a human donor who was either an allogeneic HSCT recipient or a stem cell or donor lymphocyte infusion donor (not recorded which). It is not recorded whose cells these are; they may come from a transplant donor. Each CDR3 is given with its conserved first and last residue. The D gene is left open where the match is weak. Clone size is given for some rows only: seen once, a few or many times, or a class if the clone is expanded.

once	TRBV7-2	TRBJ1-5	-	TGTGCCAGCAGCTTACAGGGAGGGAATAATCAGCCCCAGCATTTT	CASSLQGGNNQPQHF
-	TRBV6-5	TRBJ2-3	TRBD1	TGTGCCAGCAGTTACTCGATTGGGACAGACACAGATACGCAGTATTTT	CASSYSIGTDTDTQYF
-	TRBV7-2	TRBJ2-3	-	TGTGCCAGCAGCTTAGTAGGCGCGGAAACGCAGTATTTT	CASSLVGAETQYF
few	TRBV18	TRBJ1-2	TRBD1	TGTGCCAGCTCACTGGTGGACAGGGCCGACTCCTATGGCTACACCTTC	CASSLVDRADSYGYTF
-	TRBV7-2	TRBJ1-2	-	TGTGCCAGCAGCCCTCGTGGTACAGGAAACCCACTAGATGGCTACACCTTC	CASSPRGTGNPLDGYTF
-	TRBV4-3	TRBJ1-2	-	TGCGCCAGCAGCCAAACCCCCGGACGAGTGAGCGGCTACACCTTC	CASSQTPGRVSGYTF
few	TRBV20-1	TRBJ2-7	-	TGCAGTGCAACCAGTTCCCACGAGCAGTACTTC	CSATSSHEQYF
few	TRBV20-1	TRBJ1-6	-	TGCAGTGCTAGAGGAAGCTCAGCTTCACCCCTCCACTTT	CSARGSSASPLHF
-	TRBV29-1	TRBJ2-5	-	TGCAGCGTTGCGGGACGGAAAGAGACCCAGTACTTC	CSVAGRKETQYF
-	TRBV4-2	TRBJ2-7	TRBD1	TGTGCCAGCAGCCACCGGGACAGGGGCTACGAGCAGTACTTC	CASSHRDRGYEQYF
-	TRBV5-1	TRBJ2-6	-	TGCGCCAGCAGCTTGTCAGGGTTTGCTGGGGCCAACGTCCTGACTTTC	CASSLSGFAGANVLTF
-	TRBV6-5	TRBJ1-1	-	TGTGCCAGCAGTTACTCCTTCGAGGTGAACACTGAAGCTTTCTTT	CASSYSFEVNTEAFF
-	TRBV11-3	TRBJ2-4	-	TGTGCCAGCAGCCGGCAGTCTGGGGGTATAAACATTCAGTACTTC	CASSRQSGGINIQYF
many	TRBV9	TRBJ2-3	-	TGTGCCAGCAGCGTAGAGGCAGATACGCAGTATTTT	CASSVEADTQYF
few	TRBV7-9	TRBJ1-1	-	TGTGCCAGCAGATCCCTCGGACACCCGATGGCTGAAGCTTTCTTT	CASRSLGHPMAEAFF
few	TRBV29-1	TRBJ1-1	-	TGCAGCGTTGAAGCTAGAGTTTTTTTCATGAACACTGAAGCTTTCTTT	CSVEARVFFMNTEAFF
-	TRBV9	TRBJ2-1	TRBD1	TGTGCCAGCAGCGGATACAGGGGGCCCTCCTACAATGAGCAGTTCTTC	CASSGYRGPSYNEQFF
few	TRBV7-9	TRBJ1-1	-	TGTGCCAGCAGCAGAGGGTCTCCTCCTTGGGCTTTCTTT	CASSRGSPPWAFF
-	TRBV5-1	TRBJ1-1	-	TGCGCCAGCAGCTTGGGGTCCAGGGGTTCTGAAGCTTTCTTT	CASSLGSRGSEAFF